These 18 T cell receptor beta chains share one sample of origin, sequenced in a study of T cell changes during pregnancy in multiple sclerosis. The repertoire was sequenced with immunoSEQ multiplex PCR; TCRdb's copy has only in-frame clones and lacks some. Of tens of thousands of clones in the sample, just over 85% are singletons; the top ten hold around 1.2%. This specimen consisted of CD4+ T cells from peripheral blood mononuclear cells, obtained before pregnancy. These receptors all stem from a female donor with multiple sclerosis, enrolled in a pregnancy study.

In its sample, this clone was seen once. The chain carries TRBV5-1 and TRBJ2-7, with TRBD1 identical over 9 bases. The J segment lost 5 bases and the V segment lost 4 bases, leaving 10 bases of the junction unmatched. CDR1 is SGHRS, CDR2 YFSETQ, per germline. The CDR3 covers 15 residues. The CDR3 bases are TGCGCCAGCAGCGGAGGTACAGGGGGCATCAACGAGCAGTACTTC. It encodes CASSGGTGGINEQYF.

The chain combines TRBV5-1 with TRBJ2-1, with D unclear. The CDR3 covers 14 residues. CDR1 SGHRS and CDR2 YFSETQ come from the germline V gene. The ends were cut back, 5 bases at V and 0 bases at J, with 9 bases in the middle. CDR3 in amino acids: CASSPIPSYNEQFF. The CDR3 nucleotides read TGCGCCAGCAGTCCCATCCCCTCCTACAATGAGCAGTTCTTC.

V usage is TRBV6-6 and J usage is TRBJ2-5; TRBD1 might be the D (6 bases). CDR3 size: 14 residues. V lost 4 bases and J lost 12, with 21 bases in between. CDR1 and CDR2 (germline): MNHNY, SVGAGI (reference sequence). The CDR3 nucleotides read TGTGCCAGCAGTTCACCCGGGACACCCAAGAAGGAGTACTTC. Its translation: CASSSPGTPKKEYF.

This chain connects TRBV7-2 to TRBJ1-1, with D tentatively TRBD1 (6 bases). From germline, CDR1 is SGHTA and CDR2 FQGNSA. This CDR3 spans 13 amino acids. The V gene lost 5 bases and the J gene lost 1 base, with 8 bases spanning the gap. DNA of the CDR3: TGTGCCAGCAGCCAGGACAGGAACACTGAAGCTTTCTTT. This sequence encodes CASSQDRNTEAFF.

The V call is TRBV20-1, the J call TRBJ2-1, with D possibly matching TRBD1 (5 bases). V was trimmed by 2 bases and J by 6 bases, leaving 5 bases between them. CDR3 length equals 11 residues. CDR1 DFQATT and CDR2 SNEGSKA come from the germline V gene (reference sequence). The CDR3 loop reads CSARQGNEQFF. The CDR3, as DNA: TGCAGTGCTAGACAGGGCAATGAGCAGTTCTTC.

This clone was seen a handful of times. The J gene is TRBJ2-1, the V gene TRBV7-2; D perhaps matches TRBD2 (6 bases). Germline CDR1 is SGHTA and CDR2 is FQGNSA. The CDR3 contains 12 residues. Trimming took off 3 bases at V and 8 bases at J, with 8 bases between the two ends. CDR3 coding DNA: TGTGCCAGCAGCTTTGCGGGGTATGAGCAGTTCTTC. It is translated as CASSFAGYEQFF.

This clone occurred once. The gene calls are TRBV5-4 and TRBJ2-7; D gene uncertain. V gave up 2 bases and J gave up 7 bases, with 16 bases separating them. The CDR3 sequence is 14 residues long. CDR1 SGHNT and CDR2 YYREEE come from the germline V gene (reference sequence). CDR3 bases: TGTGCCAGCAGCTTAGTGACTCACTACGAAGAGCAGTACTTC. It is translated as CASSLVTHYEEQYF.

V gene TRBV6-6 combines with J gene TRBJ2-3; D is possibly TRBD1 (6 bases). CDR3 size: 15 residues. Germline V gives CDR1 MNHNY, CDR2 SVGAGI (reference sequence). V shed 0 bases and J shed 3 bases, with 10 bases lying between them. CDR3 amino acids: CASSYSRGPTDTQYF. The CDR3 region has the DNA TGTGCCAGCAGTTACTCCAGGGGACCTACAGATACGCAGTATTTT.

The genes are TRBV29-1 and TRBJ2-5; 7 bases align to TRBD1. Trimming took 4 bases from V and 5 from J; bases not matched to a gene: 10. The CDR3 is 14 amino acids. Germline V lookup: CDR1 SQVTM, CDR2 ANQGSEA. Here the CDR3 reads CSVALTGPRETQYF. CDR3 nucleotide sequence: TGCAGCGTTGCTTTGACAGGGCCCCGGGAGACCCAGTACTTC.

The rearrangement uses TRBV11-2 and TRBJ2-4; D is ambiguous. The length of the CDR3 is 12 residues. Germline lookup yields CDR1 SGHAT and CDR2 FQNNGV. Trimming shortened V by 4 bases and J by 7 bases, and 8 bases separated the two germline ends. The CDR3 loop is CASSSTWNIQYF. In DNA, the CDR3 is TGTGCCAGCAGCTCGACTTGGAACATTCAGTACTTC.

In the case of this clone: Since the CDR3 does not end with the conserved phenylalanine or tryptophan, this likely comes from a read error. The DNA is left out, because the CDR3 cannot be placed on it with certainty; the CDR3 is given as TCRdb lists it. V gene TRBV5-3 combines with J gene TRBJ1-5. TRBV5-3 is noted as an ORF with a role that remains uncertain. The CDR3 is made up of 11 amino acids, end residues included. CDR3 region: CARPKVGVGGP.

This clone showed up just once. This chain joins TRBV27 and TRBJ1-1; 9 positions match TRBD1. Germline V gives CDR1 MNHEY, CDR2 SMNVEV (reference sequence). CDR3 length equals 13 residues. V lost 4 bases and J lost 9; bases outside the gene matches: 6. The CDR3 DNA sequence: TGTGCCAGCAGTTCCGGGACAGGGATTAAAGCTTTCTTT. Its translation: CASSSGTGIKAFF.

This chain joins TRBV28 and TRBJ2-4; D unresolved. CDR1 MDHEN and CDR2 SYDVKM come from the germline V gene. CDR3 length: 14 residues. V lost 5 bases and J lost 1, with 9 bases in between. For the CDR3, the DNA is TGTGCCAGCAGTCCGCCCGGTGCCAAAAACATTCAGTACTTC. This gives the protein CASSPPGAKNIQYF.

The chain carries TRBV21-1 and TRBJ2-7; the table's D call of TRBD1 was not tested on the DNA. TRBV21-1 is shown as a pseudogene. CDR3 length equals 13 residues. The CDR3 coding sequence is TGTGCCAGCAGCCCCTATAGGGACATAAAGCAGTACTTC. Encoded protein: CASSPYRDIKQYF.

The count of this clone is one. The chain joins TRBV4-3 to TRBJ2-3; possible D gene TRBD2, 5 bases. The CDR3 runs to 16 residues. V was cut by 0 bases and J by 4 bases, with 14 bases left in between. Germline V CDR1 and CDR2: LGHNA, YSLEER. The CDR3 loop reads CASSQDWASFADTQYF. The CDR3 nucleotides read TGCGCCAGCAGCCAAGATTGGGCTAGCTTTGCAGATACGCAGTATTTT.

Regarding this clone: At one boundary the junction diverges from the germline segment, which might be a read error. The chain links TRBV30 to TRBJ1-1; tentatively, D is TRBD1 (6 bases). The CDR3 extends over 17 amino acids. Looked up from germline, CDR1 is GTSNPN and CDR2 is SVGIG (reference sequence). The DNA for the CDR3 is TGTGCCTGGAGTGTAGAGGTTACAGGGACGTTCGACACTGAAGTTTTCTTT. Its translation is CAWSVEVTGTFDTEVFF.

The J gene is TRBJ2-7, the V gene TRBV4-1; TRBD1 might be the D (6 bases). CDR3 length: 14 residues. Trimming took off 2 bases at V and 2 bases at J, with 10 bases between the two ends. Germline lookup yields CDR1 MGHRA and CDR2 YSYEKL. The CDR3 coding sequence is TGCGCCAGCAGCCAAAAGGACAGCGCCTACGAGCAGTACTTC. Protein sequence: CASSQKDSAYEQYF.

The genes are TRBV7-3 and TRBJ2-2; TRBD2 aligns across 7 bases. The ends lost 5 bases at V and 6 bases at J; junction bases unmatched: 9. CDR1 and CDR2 from the germline V gene are SGHTA and FQGTGA. The CDR3 covers 15 residues. CDR3 in DNA: TGTGCCAGCAGCCGGGGAGGGACCGCGTCCGGGGAGCTGTTTTTT. It specifies CASSRGGTASGELFF.